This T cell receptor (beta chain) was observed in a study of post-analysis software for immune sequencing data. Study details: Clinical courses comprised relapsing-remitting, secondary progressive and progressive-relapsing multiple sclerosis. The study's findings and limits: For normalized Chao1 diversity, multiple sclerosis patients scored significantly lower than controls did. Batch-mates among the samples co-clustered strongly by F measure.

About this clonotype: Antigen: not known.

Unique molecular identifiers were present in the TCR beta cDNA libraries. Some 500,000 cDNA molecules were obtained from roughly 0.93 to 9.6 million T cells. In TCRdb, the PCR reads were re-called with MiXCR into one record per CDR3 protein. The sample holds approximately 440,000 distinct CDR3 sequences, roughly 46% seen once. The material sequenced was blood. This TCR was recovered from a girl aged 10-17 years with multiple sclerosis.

CDR3 sequence reads: CASSPGQGSKNIQYF. As DNA, the CDR3 is TGTGCCAGCAGCCCTGGACAGGGATCCAAAAACATTCAGTACTTC. The chain is built from TRBV11-2 and TRBJ2-4; 8 bases are a match to TRBD1. The CDR3 is made up of 15 amino acids. Germline V gene sequence: CDR1 SGHAT, CDR2 FQNNGV. Trimming at V came to 5 bases and at J to 2 bases, leaving 5 bases not matched to a gene.